Given below is one TCR beta chain in context. Its antigen is not identified. This table comes from immunoSEQ multiplex PCR, and its TCRdb copy is limited to in-frame clones, with some not included. The data contain some 110,000 clones, 85% to 95% of them singletons. The sample originates from a study of graft-versus-host responses after intestinal transplantation. Study details: Transplants were multivisceral, liver-intestinal, or isolated intestinal. All recipients got anti-thymocyte globulin induction, then tacrolimus and steroids for approximately 3 years. Study-level results: Recipient-marrow GvH clones were detected, some having first appeared in ileum or blood.

Trimming shortened V by 5 bases and J by 0 bases, and 8 bases separated the two germline ends. The CDR3 is 15 residues long. Germline V gives CDR1 SGHTA, CDR2 FQGNSA. This clonotype originated in a human donor who was the organ donor for an intestinal transplant. Specimen: unstimulated CD4+ T cells sorted from spleen or lymph node cells, collected before transplant. The chain employs TRBV7-2 and TRBJ2-6, with D unresolved. This CDR3 is CASSLTLSGANVLTF. CDR3 sequence (DNA): TGTGCCAGCAGCCTGACACTCTCTGGGGCCAACGTCCTGACTTTC.